This passage covers 8 T cell receptor beta chains from one sample sequenced in a study of CD8 T cells in Susac syndrome. cDNA came from approximately 0.5 to 1 ug RNA primed by random hexamers. Using its own MiXCR run on the immunoSEQ multiplex PCR reads, TCRdb lists one record per CDR3 protein. The table lists around 180,000 distinct CDR3 sequences, over 85% of them singletons. Sequenced sample: CD4+ T cells from PBMCs. These receptors were obtained from a human donor with multiple sclerosis.

For the CDR3, the DNA is TGCGCCAGCAGCTCTCGACTAGCGGGATCCACAGATACGCAGTATTTT. Translation gives CASSSRLAGSTDTQYF. The rearrangement joins TRBV5-1 to TRBJ2-3, with 11 positions matching TRBD2. Germline CDR1 SGHRS, CDR2 YFSETQ. This CDR3 region has 16 residues. V trimming: 3 bases; J trimming: 2 bases; junction bases outside the gene matches: 5.

This clonotype was seen only a few times. J is TRBJ2-7 and V is TRBV18; possible D gene TRBD1, 5 bases. Germline loops: CDR1 KGHSH, CDR2 LQKENI. V shed 2 bases and J shed 1 base, with 9 bases lying between them. The CDR3 consists of 14 residues. The CDR3 DNA follows: TGTGCCAGCTCACCAGGGCAGGGTTCCTACGAGCAGTACTTC. This codes for CASSPGQGSYEQYF.

The CDR3 spells CASSPTDSATNEKLFF. CDR3 DNA: TGTGCCAGCAGCCCAACTGACAGCGCAACTAATGAAAAACTGTTTTTT. J is TRBJ1-4 and V is TRBV6-6; tentative D call: TRBD1 (5 bases). CDR3 length equals 16 residues. The germline V and J ends were trimmed by 6 bases and 0 bases, with 14 bases remaining between them. CDR1 MNHNY and CDR2 SVGAGI come from the germline V gene (reference sequence).

The chain links TRBV19 to TRBJ2-3; D unclear. CDR3 size: 11 residues. Trimming shortened V by 5 bases and J by 6 bases, and 6 bases separated the two germline ends. The germline CDR1 and CDR2 sequences are LNHDA and SQIVND (reference sequence). In DNA, the CDR3 is TGTGCCAGTAGTCGATGGGATACGCAGTATTTT. It encodes CASSRWDTQYF.

J is TRBJ2-5 and V is TRBV5-1; 7 bases line up with TRBD1. CDR1 is SGHRS, CDR2 YFSETQ, per germline. This CDR3 is built from 14 residues. V lost 4 bases and J lost 1; bases outside the gene matches: 4. CDR3 bases: TGCGCCAGCAGCGGGGACAGTTCCCAAGAGACCCAGTACTTC. This translates into CASSGDSSQETQYF.

The chain is built from TRBV10-3 and TRBJ2-3; no firm D call. Germline CDR1 reads ENHRY; CDR2 reads SYGVKD. Trimming removed 6 bases from V and 6 bases from J, with 10 bases in between. The CDR3 sequence is 12 residues long. The CDR3 loop is CAIRHSGDTQYF. The CDR3 region has the DNA TGTGCCATCAGACACTCGGGCGATACGCAGTATTTT.

The rearrangement links TRBV29-1 to TRBJ2-2, with no clear D. This CDR3 is built from 15 residues. V lost 0 bases, J lost 4 bases, and 12 bases lay in between. The germline CDR1 and CDR2 sequences are SQVTM and ANQGSEA. This CDR3 reads CSVEEERSSTGELFF. The CDR3 DNA is TGCAGCGTTGAAGAAGAACGGAGTAGCACCGGGGAGCTGTTTTTT.

The CDR3 nucleotides are TGTGCCACCAGTGATGGGCCCGGGGTGAACACTGAAGCTTTCTTT. This translates into CATSDGPGVNTEAFF. The chain recombines TRBV24-1 with TRBJ1-1; no firm D call. Germline-derived CDR1 and CDR2 are KGHDR and SFDVKD. V lost 3 bases and J lost 0, with 10 bases in between. The CDR3 is made up of 15 amino acids.